This TCR beta chain was recovered during a study of cytomegalovirus exposure and HLA in healthy donors. To note about this clone: Antigen specificity is unknown.

There are 14 residues in the CDR3. With 4 bases removed from V and 3 bases from J, the gap between germline ends came to 13 bases. Germline assignment: CDR1 MGHRA and CDR2 YSYEKL. Use of 60 Vbeta and 13 Jbeta primers characterized the PCR. Here immunoSEQ multiplex PCR was the method, and the copy in TCRdb shows in-frame clones only, minus some. The table has some 130,000 clones, roughly 77% seen once. Study results and limitations: The study flagged fewer than 200 TCR beta chains as cytomegalovirus-associated. In a later analysis, HLA-associated beta chains showed higher expansion and lower generation probabilities than comparable chains. Presence/absence comparisons presumed near-even sequencing depth among donors.

Unrecorded immune exposures were likely, despite nominal health at sampling. The chain joins TRBV4-1 to TRBJ2-7, with TRBD1 as a possible D gene (5 bases). This TCR was sampled from a male donor in good health and CMV-seronegative. The sample comprised PBMCs. The CDR3 DNA sequence: TGCGCCAGCAGCCGGGGCCCACAAGACTACGAGCAGTACTTC. Protein product: CASSRGPQDYEQYF.